This TCR beta chain was found in a study of blood T cell repertoires in COVID-19. Per germline, CDR1 LNHNV and CDR2 YYDKDF (reference sequence). This CDR3 is 15 amino acids long. Unmatched junction bases numbered 8, after V lost 3 bases and J lost 6 bases. Per the authors' pipeline: Amplification of reference gene primers was used by the study to estimate nucleated cell counts. Data came from immunoSEQ multiplex PCR; TCRdb stores just in-frame clones and leaves some out. V and J calls and clone size are given by that table; D and trimming were obtained from the DNA. The profile shows more than 150,000 clones, 86% of them singletons.

The receptor was derived from a man in his 70s with active or convalescent COVID-19. The chain uses TRBV15 and TRBJ2-1, with 7 bases aligning to TRBD2. The sequenced sample consisted of peripheral blood. Written as DNA, the CDR3 is TGTGCCACCAGCAGTTCCCGGACTAGTCCCAATGAGCAGTTCTTC. It yields the protein CATSSSRTSPNEQFF.